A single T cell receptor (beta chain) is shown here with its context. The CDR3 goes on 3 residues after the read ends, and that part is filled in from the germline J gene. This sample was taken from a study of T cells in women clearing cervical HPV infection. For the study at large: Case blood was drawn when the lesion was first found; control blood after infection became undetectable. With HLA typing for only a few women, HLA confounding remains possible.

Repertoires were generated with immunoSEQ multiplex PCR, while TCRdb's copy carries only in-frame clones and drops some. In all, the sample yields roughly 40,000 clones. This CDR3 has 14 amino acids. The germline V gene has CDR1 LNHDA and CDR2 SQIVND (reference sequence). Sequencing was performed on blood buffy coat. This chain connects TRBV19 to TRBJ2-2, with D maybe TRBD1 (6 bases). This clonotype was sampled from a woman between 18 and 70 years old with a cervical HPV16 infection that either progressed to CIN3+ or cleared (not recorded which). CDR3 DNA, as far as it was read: TGTGCCAGTAGTATATTGGCAGCAGGGGAAAAG. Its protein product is CASSILAAGEK. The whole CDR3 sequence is CASSILAAGEKLFF.